These 17 T cell receptor beta chains came from one sample sequenced in a study of T cell clusters in autoimmune cytopenias. Each sample's input was roughly 230 ng genomic DNA, roughly 38,000 genome equivalents. TRB was amplified by touch-down multiplex PCR, primer pools A and B combined. TCRdb reprocessed the multiplex PCR reads, with one entry per CDR3 protein and no DNA. This sample carries around 6,600 distinct CDR3 sequences, with approximately 4% going to the ten biggest clones. This same sample was also part of a study on T cell repertoires in aging, cancer and after chemotherapy.

Sequenced sample: peripheral blood. Source of these receptors: a human donor in good health.

By frequency, this clonotype registers medium-sized. This chain connects TRBV6-5 to TRBJ1-3. The CDR3 covers 16 residues. Germline values: CDR1 MNHEY, CDR2 SVGAGI. CDR3 residues: CASSSVHGISGNTIYF.

The rearrangement joins TRBV7-2 to TRBJ2-3; TCRdb calls TRBD2, which cannot be checked without DNA. The CDR3 contains 17 residues. Germline V lookup: CDR1 SGHTA, CDR2 FQGNSA. The CDR3 sequence: CASSLASSGRVTDTQYF.

This clonotype is medium-sized by frequency. The chain joins TRBV19 to TRBJ2-6; no DNA is available, so the TRBD1 call from TCRdb remains unchecked. CDR1 and CDR2 (germline): LNHDA, SQIVND (reference sequence). The CDR3 has 16 amino acids. CDR3 in amino acids: CASSPLGGSGANVLTF.

This chain joins TRBV30 and TRBJ1-1; lacking DNA, the TRBD1 call made by TCRdb goes unchecked. The CDR3 has 12 residues. The germline V gene encodes CDR1 GTSNPN and CDR2 SVGIG (reference sequence). This CDR3 reads CAWSFGGTEAFF. The full variable domain, rest sourced from reference TRBV30 and TRBJ1-1, is SQTIHQWPATLVQPVGSPLSLECTVEGTSNPNLYWYRQAAGRGLQLLFYSVGIGQISSEVPQNLSASRPQDRQFILSSKKLLLSDSGFYLCAWSFGGTEAFFGQGTRLTVV.

The chain couples TRBV19 to TRBJ1-5; without DNA, the TCRdb call of TRBD1 cannot be checked. Germline V gene sequence: CDR1 LNHDA, CDR2 SQIVND (reference sequence). The CDR3 length is 14 residues. The CDR3 sequence: CASSGQGGTQPQHF.

The chain has TRBV12-3 or TRBV12-4 and TRBJ1-3; checking the TCRdb D call of TRBD1 is not possible without DNA. This CDR3 region has 16 residues. This CDR3 reads CASSARTRGLGNTIYF.

This clonotype is labeled medium-sized based on frequency. This rearrangement joins TRBV6-1 to TRBJ2-3. Germline V CDR1 and CDR2: MNHNS, SASEGT. The CDR3 is 15 residues long. The CDR3 spells CASSENLDRTDTQYF.

This clonotype is identified as medium-sized from frequency. The V and J genes are TRBV6-1 and TRBJ2-3; TCRdb selects TRBD2, and the lack of DNA leaves this call unchecked. Germline V CDR1 and CDR2: MNHNS, SASEGT. The CDR3 runs 13 residues. This CDR3 is CAILVRGADTQYF.

The genes are TRBV12-3 or TRBV12-4 and TRBJ2-5; TCRdb lists TRBD2, though no DNA is available to test this call. The CDR3 is 16 residues long. Here the CDR3 reads CASSFTPSGYQETQYF.

In terms of frequency, this clonotype is medium-sized. J is TRBJ2-1 and V is TRBV29-1; TCRdb proposes TRBD2, but this gene call is untestable without DNA. Germline CDR1 and CDR2: SQVTM and ANQGSEA. The CDR3 consists of 14 residues. The CDR3 region is CSVDKAGYGDEQFF.

The chain is built from TRBV6-6 and TRBJ2-1; TCRdb returns TRBD2, unconfirmable since there is no DNA. Looked up from germline, CDR1 is MNHNY and CDR2 is SVGAGI (reference sequence). The CDR3 contains 16 residues. The CDR3 sequence is CASRTSGESSYNEQFF.

The chain employs TRBV12-3 or TRBV12-4 and TRBJ1-6; the TRBD1 assignment by TCRdb is unverifiable without DNA. There are 15 residues in the CDR3. This CDR3 reads CASSATALYNSPLHF.

The J gene is TRBJ2-7, the V gene TRBV6-2 or TRBV6-3; checking the TCRdb D call of TRBD1 is not possible without DNA. The CDR3 loop spans 15 amino acids. Per germline, CDR1 MNHEY and CDR2 SVGEGT. The CDR3 region is CASSIEGTGSYEQYF.

This clonotype is called medium-sized based on its frequency. V and J are TRBV29-1 and TRBJ2-1; TCRdb's D gene call, TRBD2, goes unchecked for lack of DNA. Germline V lookup: CDR1 SQVTM, CDR2 ANQGSEA. This CDR3 has 11 residues. Here the CDR3 reads CSAGTSGHKFF.

Measured by frequency, this clonotype is medium-sized. J is TRBJ2-1 and V is TRBV13; checking the TCRdb D call of TRBD2 is not possible without DNA. The CDR3 is 13 residues long. CDR1 and CDR2 from the germline V gene are PRHDT and FYEKMQ (reference sequence). The CDR3 loop is CASSLRGGNEQFF.

The chain couples TRBV12-3 or TRBV12-4 to TRBJ1-1; the D gene TCRdb calls, TRBD1, cannot be checked with no DNA. CDR3 length equals 12 residues. CDR3: CASSSGQYEAFF.

The rearrangement joins TRBV19 to TRBJ2-5; TCRdb's D call of TRBD1 is untestable without DNA. Germline CDR1 LNHDA, CDR2 SQIVND (reference sequence). The length of the CDR3 is 16 residues. The chain's CDR3 is CASSGGAGQGIETQYF.